This T cell receptor beta chain emerged from a study of T cells in Graves' hyperthyroidism and ophthalmopathy. The TCR beta CDR3 regions underwent amplification using RNA transcripts as the source. When the TCR CDR3 underwent first-round RT-PCR, the HTBI primer set was used. TCRdb re-derived calls from the multiplex PCR reads in MiXCR, one entry per CDR3 protein. The sample lists a few hundred thousand distinct CDR3 sequences; about 15% were seen once. This clonotype was detected only a few times. It may be a read error: a sequence one base away is much more abundant. The CDR3 contains 16 residues. From germline, CDR1 is SGHVS and CDR2 FNYEAQ.

The source material was blood. The chain carries TRBV7-6 and TRBJ2-5; TRBD1 is a possible D gene (6 bases). The clonotype was recovered from a woman aged 35 to 49 with Graves' hyperthyroidism that later progressed to Graves' ophthalmopathy. This CDR3 reads CASSLAGTGFGEAQYF. The CDR3, as DNA: TGTGCCAGCAGCTTGGCCGGCACAGGGTTTGGAGAGGCCCAGTACTTC.